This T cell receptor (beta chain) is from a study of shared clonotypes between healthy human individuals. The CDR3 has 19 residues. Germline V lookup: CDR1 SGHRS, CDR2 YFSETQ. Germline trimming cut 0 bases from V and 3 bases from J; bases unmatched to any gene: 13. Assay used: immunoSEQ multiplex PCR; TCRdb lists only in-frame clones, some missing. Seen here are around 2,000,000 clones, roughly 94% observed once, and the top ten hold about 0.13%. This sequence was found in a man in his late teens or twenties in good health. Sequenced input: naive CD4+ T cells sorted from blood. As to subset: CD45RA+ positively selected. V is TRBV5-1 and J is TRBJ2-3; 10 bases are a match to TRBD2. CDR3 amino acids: CASSLGPSSGRAGTDTQYF. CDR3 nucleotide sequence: TGCGCCAGCAGCTTGGGCCCCTCAAGCGGGAGGGCGGGGACAGATACGCAGTATTTT.